The 5 T cell receptor beta chains presented below share a single source sample, sequenced in a study of CD8+ T cells in alopecia areata (dated by TCRdb to between 2018 and 2020). The label giving this sample's time point can be read as: more than three weeks on oral tofacitinib. The label giving this sample's treatment or condition can be read as: oral pan-JAK inhibitor, 5-10 mg twice daily. Libraries were prepared through the immunoSEQ multiplex PCR assay. For TCR sequencing, RNA was extracted from every sample and reverse transcribed into cDNA to serve as template. TCRdb re-hosts the immuneACCESS table, in-frame sequences only. Its copies lack some clones; in the studies checked, an unresolved V gene accounts for under half of them, and the cause for the rest is not known. A total of about 200,000 clones appear in this sample, approximately 57% of them only once. The top ten clonotypes cover roughly 1.5% of the sample.

The source was CD4+ T cells sorted from blood, collected at week 4, from a patient treated with tofacitinib. Receptors originate from a human donor with alopecia areata.

This chain links TRBV6-1 with TRBJ2-7; TRBD1 matches at 10 bases. Germline CDR1 and CDR2: MNHNS and SASEGT. After removal of 0 bases from V and 2 bases from J, the junction contained 4 bases not matched to a gene. CDR3 length: 16 residues. The CDR3 sequence is CASSEAGTGETYEQYF. Here the CDR3 DNA reads TGTGCCAGCAGTGAAGCAGGGACAGGGGAGACCTACGAGCAGTACTTC.

J is TRBJ2-3 and V is TRBV5-1; D unclear. Germline CDR1 and CDR2: SGHRS and YFSETQ. The CDR3 loop spans 12 amino acids. V was pared by 3 bases and J by 6 bases, with 8 bases between. The chain's CDR3 is CASSSVRDTQYF. The CDR3, as DNA: TGCGCCAGCAGCTCCGTTAGGGATACGCAGTATTTT.

CDR3 sequence (DNA): TGTGCCACCAGCAGAGATGTAGGCGAGCAGTACTTC. It codes for CATSRDVGEQYF. The rearrangement uses TRBV15 and TRBJ2-7; D gene unclear. Looked up from germline, CDR1 is LNHNV and CDR2 is YYDKDF (reference sequence). The CDR3 is made up of 12 amino acids. V lost 0 bases and J lost 6, with 6 bases in between. The variable domain in full, with the rest retrieved from reference TRBV15 and TRBJ2-7, is DAMVIQNPRYQVTQFGKPVTLSCSQTLNHNVMYWYQQKSSQAPKLLFHYYDKDFNNEADTPDNFQSRRPNTSFCFLDIRSPGLGDTAMYLCATSRDVGEQYFGPGTRLTVT.

The chain combines TRBV18 with TRBJ1-2; no clear D. Trimming cost V 3 bases and J 2 bases, with 7 bases left between them. This CDR3 comprises 13 residues. Germline V gene data show CDR1 as KGHSH and CDR2 as LQKENI. CDR3 nucleotide sequence: TGTGCCAGCTCACCCCCGGGAAACTATGGCTACACCTTC. The encoded protein is CASSPPGNYGYTF.

This rearrangement joins TRBV29-1 to TRBJ1-1; D is possibly TRBD1 (6 bases). The germline V gene encodes CDR1 SQVTM and CDR2 ANQGSEA. This CDR3 comprises 11 residues. V lost 5 bases to trimming and J lost 4 bases, with 8 bases between them. CDR3: CSVLGATEAFF. The CDR3, as DNA: TGCAGCGTTCTGGGGGCCACTGAAGCTTTCTTT.